This is a list of T cell receptor beta chains from one sample in a study of cytotoxic CD8 clonotypes in ibrutinib-treated CLL. Assay used: immunoSEQ multiplex PCR; TCRdb lists only in-frame clones, some missing. Of 330,000 or so clones in the sample, about 64% are singletons; the top ten hold roughly 6.3%. The sequenced sample was PBMCs, obtained after 36 months of ibrutinib treatment. These TCRs come from a human donor with chronic lymphocytic leukemia. Both conserved end residues are part of each CDR3. The order of the fields is clone size, V gene, D gene, J gene, CDR3 DNA, CDR3 protein. The D gene is left open where the match is weak. Clone size is given for some rows only: seen once, a few or many times, or a class if the clone is expanded.

>-|TRBV10-3|-|TRBJ2-1
TGTGCCATCAGTCCGGATAGTGCATACAATGAGCAGTTCTTC
CAISPDSAYNEQFF
>-|TRBV4-1|-|TRBJ2-7
TGCGCCAGCAGCCAGCCCCCCCGATCCTACGAGCAGTACTTC
CASSQPPRSYEQYF
>-|TRBV2|-|TRBJ2-2
TGTGCCAGCGGAGGCAGGGGAACGACCACCGGGGAGCTGTTTTTT
CASGGRGTTTGELFF
>-|TRBV7-8|-|TRBJ2-3
TGTGCCAGCAGCCTCCAGGCGTGGGGGCCAGGCACAGATACGCAGTATTTT
CASSLQAWGPGTDTQYF
>-|TRBV5-1|-|TRBJ1-2
TGCGCCAGCAGCTCGACAGTCCAAAACTATGGCTACACCTTC
CASSSTVQNYGYTF
>few|TRBV6-1|TRBD2|TRBJ2-2
TGTGCCAGCGGTCAGGGACTAAACACCGGGGAGCTGTTTTTT
CASGQGLNTGELFF
>-|TRBV4-1|-|TRBJ2-7
TGCGCCAGCAGCCAAGTGGCAGGGCGCTACGAGCAGTACTTC
CASSQVAGRYEQYF
>-|TRBV9|TRBD1|TRBJ1-2
TGTGCCAGCAGGACAGGGGGCGGCTATGGCTACACCTTC
CASRTGGGYGYTF
>-|TRBV7-8|-|TRBJ1-1
TGTGCCAGCAGCTTACGGGTAATGGTCGCTGAAGCTTTCTTT
CASSLRVMVAEAFF
>-|TRBV27|-|TRBJ2-5
TGTGCCAGCAGTTTCAACAGGGCCCAAGAGACCCAGTACTTC
CASSFNRAQETQYF
>few|TRBV14|-|TRBJ1-1
TGTGCCAGCAGCCCGAGGCCGGGTTGGGCCGACACTGAAGCTTTCTTT
CASSPRPGWADTEAFF
>few|TRBV4-1|-|TRBJ1-1
TGCGCCAGCAGCCTACCACGACAGGAGAACACTGAAGCTTTCTTT
CASSLPRQENTEAFF
>-|TRBV2|-|TRBJ2-1
TGTGCCAGCACCGGGAGCTCCTACAATGAGCAGTTCTTC
CASTGSSYNEQFF
>-|TRBV6-5|-|TRBJ2-5
TGTGCCAGCAGTTATCACAGAGGGGCCCAGTACTTC
CASSYHRGAQYF
>-|TRBV5-1|TRBD2|TRBJ2-5
TGCGCCAGCAGCTTCTTAGCGGGAGTTGGTGAGACCCAGTACTTC
CASSFLAGVGETQYF
>-|TRBV11-2|-|TRBJ2-2
TGTGCCAGCAGCTTAGAGAGTACCGGGGAGCTGTTTTTT
CASSLESTGELFF
>-|TRBV19|-|TRBJ1-2
TGTGCCAGTAGTAGGGACACCTATGGCTACACCTTC
CASSRDTYGYTF
>-|TRBV5-1|-|TRBJ2-2
TGCGCCAGCAGCTACGACATCGGGGAGCTGTTTTTT
CASSYDIGELFF
>few|TRBV5-1|TRBD2|TRBJ2-3
TGCGCCAGCAGCCAGGGGACTAGCGGGAGAGATACGCAGTATTTT
CASSQGTSGRDTQYF
>few|TRBV2|-|TRBJ2-7
TGTGCCATACAGAGGGGGGGCTACGAGCAGTACTTC
CAIQRGGYEQYF
>few|TRBV2|TRBD1|TRBJ2-1
TGTGCCAGCCTGACAGGGATTGGCAATGAGCAGTTCTTC
CASLTGIGNEQFF
>-|TRBV5-1|-|TRBJ1-1
TGCGCCAGCAGCTATGAAGGCACTGAAGCTTTCTTT
CASSYEGTEAFF
>-|TRBV9|-|TRBJ1-6
TGTGCCAGCAGCGTTGGAGGGTCGCGGCCACCCCTCCACTTT
CASSVGGSRPPLHF
>-|TRBV5-4|-|TRBJ2-4
TGTGCCAGCAGCGGGCCCGGGGCCAAAAACATTCAGTACTTC
CASSGPGAKNIQYF
>-|TRBV9|TRBD1|TRBJ2-7
TGTGCCAGCAGCCCATTCTACAGGGGGCTAACGTCCTACGAGCAGTACTTC
CASSPFYRGLTSYEQYF
>-|TRBV29-1|-|TRBJ2-1
TGCAGCGTTGAACCTACAGGGAATCCCTACAATGAGCAGTTCTTC
CSVEPTGNPYNEQFF
>once|TRBV15|-|TRBJ2-1
TGTGCCACCAGCAGAGGTTATGAGCAGTTCTTC
CATSRGYEQFF
>-|TRBV29-1|TRBD2|TRBJ2-7
TGCAGCGTTGGCCAGCGGGAGAGTGGGTACGAGCAGTACTTC
CSVGQRESGYEQYF
>few|TRBV9|-|TRBJ2-1
TGTGCCAGCAGCGTAGATCGGGGCATTTCCTACAATGAGCAGTTCTTC
CASSVDRGISYNEQFF
>-|TRBV18|-|TRBJ1-5
TGTGCCAGCTCACCACGGACAGAGGACGAGCCCCAGCATTTT
CASSPRTEDEPQHF
>-|TRBV7-6|-|TRBJ2-3
TGTGCCAGCAGCTTAGCGACGGCAGATACGCAGTATTTT
CASSLATADTQYF
>-|TRBV4-1|-|TRBJ2-2
TGCGCCAGCAGCCCCGAAGATCGGGTTATCGGGGAGCTGTTTTTT
CASSPEDRVIGELFF
>few|TRBV29-1|TRBD1|TRBJ2-7
TGCAGCGTTGATGCAGGGGGCGATTACGAGCAGTACTTC
CSVDAGGDYEQYF
>-|TRBV4-2|-|TRBJ1-5
TGTGCCAGCAGCGTCCGACAGAACAATCAGCCCCAGCATTTT
CASSVRQNNQPQHF
>-|TRBV9|-|TRBJ1-1
TGTGCCAGCAGCGCCACCCCGCAGAACACTGAAGCTTTCTTT
CASSATPQNTEAFF
>few|TRBV28|TRBD1|TRBJ1-2
TGTGCCAGCAGCCGACAGGGGCCCTATGGCTACACCTTC
CASSRQGPYGYTF